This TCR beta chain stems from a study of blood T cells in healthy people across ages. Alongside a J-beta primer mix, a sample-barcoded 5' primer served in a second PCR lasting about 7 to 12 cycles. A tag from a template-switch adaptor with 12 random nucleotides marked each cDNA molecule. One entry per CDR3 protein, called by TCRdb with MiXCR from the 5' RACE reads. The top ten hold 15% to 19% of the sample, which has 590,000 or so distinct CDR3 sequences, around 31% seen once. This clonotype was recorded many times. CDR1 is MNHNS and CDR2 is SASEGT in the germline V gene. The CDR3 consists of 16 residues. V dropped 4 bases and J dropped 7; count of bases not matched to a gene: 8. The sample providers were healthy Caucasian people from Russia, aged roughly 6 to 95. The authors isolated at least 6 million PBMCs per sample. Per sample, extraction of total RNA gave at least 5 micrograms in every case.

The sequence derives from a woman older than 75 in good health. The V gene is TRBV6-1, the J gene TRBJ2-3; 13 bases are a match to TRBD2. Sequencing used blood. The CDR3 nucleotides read TGTGCCAGCAGTGCACTAGCGGGGGGGCCTCTGAATACGCAGTATTTT. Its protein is CASSALAGGPLNTQYF.